The 2 T cell receptor beta chains listed next were all sequenced from one sample in a study of blood T cell repertoires in COVID-19. Repertoires were generated with immunoSEQ multiplex PCR, while TCRdb's copy carries only in-frame clones and drops some. The sample shows 330,000 or so clones, over 80% of them seen only once. The sequencing sample was made of peripheral blood. These receptors were collected from a man under 40 with COVID-19, enrolled during active disease.

This clone was found a few times. The rearrangement uses TRBV30 and TRBJ1-1; D gene ambiguous. V lost 0 bases, J lost 11 bases, and 13 bases lay in between. Germline V gene sequence: CDR1 GTSNPN, CDR2 SVGIG (reference sequence). The CDR3 runs to 12 residues. The CDR3 loop reads CAWSVGGYLAFF. CDR3 in DNA: TGTGCCTGGAGTGTAGGAGGGTATCTGGCTTTCTTT.

The V call is TRBV2, the J call TRBJ2-1; TRBD1 might be the D (5 bases). CDR1 is SNHLY, CDR2 FYNNEI, per germline. Trimming left V 3 bases short and J 4 bases short, with 13 bases between. This CDR3 contains 15 residues. CDR3 region: CASSDQGAWYNEQFF. DNA of the CDR3: TGTGCCAGCAGTGACCAGGGCGCGTGGTACAATGAGCAGTTCTTC. The complete variable domain, with remaining parts taken from reference TRBV2 and TRBJ2-1, reads EPEVTQTPSHQVTQMGQEVILRCVPISNHLYFYWYRQILGQKVEFLVSFYNNEISEKSEIFDDQFSVERPDGSNFTLKIRSTKLEDSAMYFCASSDQGAWYNEQFFGPGTRLTVL.